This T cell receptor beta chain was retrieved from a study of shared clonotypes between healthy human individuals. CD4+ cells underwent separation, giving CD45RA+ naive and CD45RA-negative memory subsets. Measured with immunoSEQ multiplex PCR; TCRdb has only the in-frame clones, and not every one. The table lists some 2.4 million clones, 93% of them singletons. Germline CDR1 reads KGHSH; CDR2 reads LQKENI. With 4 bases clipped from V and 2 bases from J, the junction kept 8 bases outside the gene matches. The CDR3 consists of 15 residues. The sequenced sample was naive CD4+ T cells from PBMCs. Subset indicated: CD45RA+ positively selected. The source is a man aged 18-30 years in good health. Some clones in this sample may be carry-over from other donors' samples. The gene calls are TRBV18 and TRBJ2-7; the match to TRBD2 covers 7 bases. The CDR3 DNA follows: TGTGCCAGCTCACAAACCGGGACTAACACCTACGAGCAGTACTTC. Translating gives CASSQTGTNTYEQYF.